This T cell receptor beta chain was profiled in a study of blood T cell repertoires in COVID-19. About the study: Whether acute or convalescent, the COVID-19 samples came from the United States, Italy and Spain. PBMCs, B-cell-depleted T cells, or T cells were the source of the cDNA or gDNA that made up the material.

Source study methods: From reference gene primer amplification, estimates of nucleated cell counts were derived. Clones were sequenced by immunoSEQ multiplex PCR, and TCRdb holds only the in-frame ones, with some missing. D and trimming were read from the DNA, whereas the V and J calls and clone size are those reported in that table. The sample lists under 100,000 clones, over 70% seen once, with more than 0.95% in the top ten. This CDR3 is 15 amino acids long. With V trimmed by 2 bases and J by 2 bases, 6 bases remained unmatched. Germline V lookup: CDR1 MNHEY, CDR2 SVGAGI. The V call is TRBV6-5, the J call TRBJ2-7; 7 nucleotides align to TRBD2. The specimen was peripheral blood. The TCR comes from a human donor in a cohort sampled during active COVID-19. CDR3 bases: TGTGCCAGCAGTTACACACTAGCGTTTCCCTACGAGCAGTACTTC. Translation gives CASSYTLAFPYEQYF.